These 6 T cell receptor beta chains came from one sample sequenced in a study of early T cells in non-severe SARS-CoV-2 infection (dated by TCRdb to 2020 to 2022). Libraries were made using 5' RACE. Sequencing took place on a NextSeq 500. TCRdb ran its own pipeline on the public reads, namely fastp trimming at Q25 and MiXCR clone calling, and kept in-frame beta chains. Each entry is one CDR3 protein sequence, shown with its most common DNA and genes. The sample table lists about 50,000 distinct CDR3 sequences, 7.5% to 10% of them with a count of one. The top ten clonotypes cover just under 15% of the sample. Sequencing was performed on whole blood. The receptors shown here come from an adult who was a healthcare worker with PCR-confirmed SARS-CoV-2 infection or an uninfected control (not recorded which).

This clonotype showed up just a few times. The chain employs TRBV5-1 and TRBJ1-2; D ambiguous. There are 13 residues in the CDR3. V lost 0 bases and J 4 bases, leaving 7 bases between the germline ends. CDR1 SGHRS and CDR2 YFSETQ come from the germline V gene. CDR3 residues: CASSLADFYGYTF. In DNA, the CDR3 is TGCGCCAGCAGCTTGGCAGACTTCTATGGCTACACCTTC.

This clonotype has a count of ten or more. This chain links TRBV6-2 or TRBV6-3 with TRBJ2-1; TRBD2 agrees at 7 bases. Germline V gives CDR1 MNHEY, CDR2 SVGEGT. V lost 6 bases to trimming and J lost 2 bases; unmatched junction nucleotides: 1. The CDR3 extends over 13 amino acids. The CDR3 DNA reads as TGTGCCAGCAGAGCGGGAACCTACAATGAGCAGTTCTTC. This translates into CASRAGTYNEQFF.

The chain recombines TRBV4-1 with TRBJ2-6; TRBD2 is a possible D gene (7 bases). Between the trimmed V and J ends, which lost 6 bases and 2 bases, there was a span of 11 bases. The CDR3 contains 15 residues. CDR1 is MGHRA, CDR2 YSYEKL, per germline. The CDR3 DNA reads as TGCGCCAGCAGTGCGGGGGCAGCTGGGGCCAACGTCCTGACTTTC. Translation gives CASSAGAAGANVLTF.

This clonotype has at least ten counts. The rearrangement uses TRBV6-6 and TRBJ2-2, with 8 positions matching TRBD1. V trimming: 7 bases; J trimming: 6 bases; junction bases outside the gene matches: 4. Germline V gives CDR1 MNHNY, CDR2 SVGAGI (reference sequence). This CDR3 has 13 residues. CDR3 region: CASILQGAGELFF. The CDR3 DNA is TGTGCCAGCATTCTACAGGGGGCCGGGGAGCTGTTTTTT.

Many counts were recorded for this clonotype. The chain carries TRBV19 and TRBJ2-2, with TRBD1 identical over 7 bases. This CDR3 spans 14 amino acids. Germline V lookup: CDR1 LNHDA, CDR2 SQIVND (reference sequence). V gave up 10 bases and J gave up 6 bases; unmatched junction bases: 11. The CDR3 region is CATMTQGNAGELFF. For the CDR3, the DNA is TGTGCCACCATGACACAGGGGAATGCCGGGGAGCTGTTTTTT.

J is TRBJ2-1 and V is TRBV11-2; D is unresolved. Germline lookup yields CDR1 SGHAT and CDR2 FQNNGV. The CDR3 covers 15 residues. V shed 3 bases and J shed 6 bases, with 15 bases lying between them. The CDR3 here is CASSFFSTEGNEQFF. DNA for the CDR3: TGTGCCAGCAGCTTTTTCTCTACCGAAGGCAATGAGCAGTTCTTC.